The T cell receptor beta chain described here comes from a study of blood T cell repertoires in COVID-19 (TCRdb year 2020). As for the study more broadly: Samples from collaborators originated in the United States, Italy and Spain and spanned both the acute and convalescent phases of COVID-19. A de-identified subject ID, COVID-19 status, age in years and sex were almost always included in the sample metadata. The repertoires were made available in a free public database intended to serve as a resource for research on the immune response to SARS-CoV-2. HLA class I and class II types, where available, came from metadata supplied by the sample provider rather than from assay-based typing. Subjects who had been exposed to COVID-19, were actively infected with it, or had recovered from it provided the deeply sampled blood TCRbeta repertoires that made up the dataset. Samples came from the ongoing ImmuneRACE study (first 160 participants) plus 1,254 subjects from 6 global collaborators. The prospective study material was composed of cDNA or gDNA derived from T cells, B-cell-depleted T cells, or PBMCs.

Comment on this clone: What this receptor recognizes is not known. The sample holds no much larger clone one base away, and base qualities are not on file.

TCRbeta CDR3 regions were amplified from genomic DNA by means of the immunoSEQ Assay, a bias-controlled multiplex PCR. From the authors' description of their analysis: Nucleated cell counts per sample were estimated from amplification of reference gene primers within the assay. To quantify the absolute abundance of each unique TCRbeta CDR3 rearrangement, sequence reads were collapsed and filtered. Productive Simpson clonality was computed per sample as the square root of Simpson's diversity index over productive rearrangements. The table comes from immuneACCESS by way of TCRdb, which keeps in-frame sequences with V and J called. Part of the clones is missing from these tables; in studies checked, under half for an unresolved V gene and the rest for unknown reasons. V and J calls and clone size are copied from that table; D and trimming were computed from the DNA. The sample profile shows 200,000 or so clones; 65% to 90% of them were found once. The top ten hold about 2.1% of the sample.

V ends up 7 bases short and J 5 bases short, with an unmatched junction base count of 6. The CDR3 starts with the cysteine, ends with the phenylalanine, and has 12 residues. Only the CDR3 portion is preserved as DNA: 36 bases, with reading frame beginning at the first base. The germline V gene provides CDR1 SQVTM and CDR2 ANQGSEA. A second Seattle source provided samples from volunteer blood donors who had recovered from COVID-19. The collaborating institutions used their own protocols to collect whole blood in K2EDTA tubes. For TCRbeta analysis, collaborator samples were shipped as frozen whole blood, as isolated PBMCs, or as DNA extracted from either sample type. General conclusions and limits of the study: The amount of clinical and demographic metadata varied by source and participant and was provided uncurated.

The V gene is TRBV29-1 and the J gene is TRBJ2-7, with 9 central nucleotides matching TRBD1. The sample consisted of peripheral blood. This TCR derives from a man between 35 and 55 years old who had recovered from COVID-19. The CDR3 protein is CSAGGQGNEQYF. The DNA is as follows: TGCAGCGCGGGGGGACAGGGAAACGAGCAGTACTTC.